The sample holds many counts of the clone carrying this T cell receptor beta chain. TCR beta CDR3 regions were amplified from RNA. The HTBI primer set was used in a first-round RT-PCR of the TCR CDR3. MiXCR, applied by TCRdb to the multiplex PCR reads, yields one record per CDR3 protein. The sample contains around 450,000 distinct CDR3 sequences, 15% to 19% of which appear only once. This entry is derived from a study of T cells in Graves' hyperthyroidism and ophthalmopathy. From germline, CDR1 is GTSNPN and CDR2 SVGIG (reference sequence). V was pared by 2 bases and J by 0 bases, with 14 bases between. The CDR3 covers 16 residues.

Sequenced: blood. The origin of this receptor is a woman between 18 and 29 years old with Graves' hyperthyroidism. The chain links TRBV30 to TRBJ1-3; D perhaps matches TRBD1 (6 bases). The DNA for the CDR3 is TGTGCCTGGAGTAGGTCGGGACACTACTCTGGAAACACCATATATTTT. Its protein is CAWSRSGHYSGNTIYF.